This record covers a single T cell receptor (beta chain). Some clones are missing from TCRdb's copy, which holds only in-frame ones; the method was immunoSEQ multiplex PCR. The sample contains hundreds of thousands of clones, roughly 90% of which appear only once. This entry belongs to a study of Ad26.COV2.S vaccination and SARS-CoV-2 variants. Study-wide context: Donor was one of the participants in the Ad26.COV2.S arm of the COV1001 trial.

Treatment of the sample: 19 received Ad26.COV2.S at low or high dose, single or two shots; roughly five received placebo; per-sample allocation not given. Sampling took place 63 days after the first vaccine or placebo injection. Expression of Wuhan-strain SARS-CoV-2 spike came from the Ad26 vector that formed the vaccine. The CDR3 spans 13 residues. The germline CDR1 and CDR2 sequences are KGHDR and SFDVKD. V gave up 3 bases and J gave up 4 bases, with 8 bases separating them. The input for sequencing was peripheral blood, taken in a trial of Ad26.COV2.S vaccine versus placebo. The TCR originated in a person aged 18-60 years who received the Ad26.COV2.S COVID-19 vaccine or a placebo. The V and J genes are TRBV24-1 and TRBJ1-2, with D tentatively TRBD1 (6 bases). CDR3 sequence reads: CATSDRGAYGYTF. The CDR3 region has the DNA TGTGCCACCAGTGATAGGGGGGCCTATGGCTACACCTTC.